One and the same sample provided the 26 T cell receptor beta chains below, sequenced in a study of T cells in women clearing cervical HPV infection. The table came from immunoSEQ multiplex PCR; TCRdb's copy has only in-frame clones and leaves some out. In total, the table holds tens of thousands of clones. The material sequenced was blood buffy coat. These receptors came from a woman aged 18 to 75 with a cervical HPV16 infection that either progressed to CIN3+ or cleared (not recorded which).

For this clone: Read coverage stops 3 residues before the CDR3 terminus; the germline J gene supplies the remainder. The V gene is TRBV2, the J gene TRBJ2-3; 8 bases align to TRBD1. The CDR3 is made up of 18 amino acids. Germline CDR1 SNHLY, CDR2 FYNNEI. CDR3: CASSDSDRAFAGDQPQYF. The DNA read from the CDR3 is TGTGCCAGCAGTGACTCGGACAGGGCTTTTGCCGGTGATCAGCCG.

The CDR3 here is CSVDGDTYNEQFF. The DNA read from the CDR3 is TGCAGCGTTGATGGGGACACCTACAATGAG. V is TRBV29-1 and J is TRBJ2-1, with a possible D match to TRBD1 (6 bases). The CDR3 extends 3 residues past the end of the read, so its final part is completed from the germline J gene. CDR1 and CDR2 from the germline V gene are SQVTM and ANQGSEA. V lost 3 bases and J 2 bases, leaving 8 bases between the germline ends. The CDR3 loop spans 13 amino acids.

On this clone itself: The sequenced fragment ends 3 residues before the CDR3 boundary, so the rest is inferred from the germline J gene. This chain uses TRBV19 with TRBJ2-1; either TRBD1 or TRBD2 may fit D (5 bases each). CDR1 and CDR2 (germline): LNHDA, SQIVND (reference sequence). V lost 3 bases and J lost 8, with 14 bases in between. The CDR3 extends over 14 amino acids. The DNA read from the CDR3 is TGTGCCAGTAGTATGCAGGGAGCTCGGCATGAG. Its translation: CASSMQGARHE. In full, the CDR3 is CASSMQGARHEQFF.

About this clone itself: The read falls 3 residues short of the CDR3 end, and the missing part is taken from the germline J gene. The chain is built from TRBV20-1 and TRBJ2-3; 8 bases agree with TRBD2. V dropped 4 bases and J dropped 3; count of bases not matched to a gene: 6. CDR3 length equals 14 residues. The germline CDR1 and CDR2 sequences are DFQATT and SNEGSKA (reference sequence). The part of the CDR3 DNA that was read is TGCAGTGCTACAGGTAGCGGGGAAACAGATACG. It is translated as CSATGSGETDT. The full CDR3 reads CSATGSGETDTQYF.

As for this clone: The missing CDR3 end, 3 residues past where the read stops, is filled in from the germline J gene. The chain couples TRBV10-3 to TRBJ2-3, with D possibly TRBD2 on 6 matching bases. This CDR3 is 15 amino acids long. V was trimmed by 3 bases and J by 6 bases, leaving 16 bases between them. The V gene's germline CDR1 is ENHRY and CDR2 SYGVKD. The part of the CDR3 DNA that was read is TGTGCCATCAGTGAATCGGGACTCTCCAAGGATACG. As protein: CAISESGLSKDT. The entire CDR3 is CAISESGLSKDTQYF.

On this clone itself: The missing CDR3 end, 3 residues past where the read stops, is filled in from the germline J gene. The chain recombines TRBV19 with TRBJ2-2; D remains unclear. CDR1 and CDR2 from the germline V gene are LNHDA and SQIVND (reference sequence). CDR3 length: 14 residues. The CDR3 bases that were read are TGTGCCAGTAGTATGTCTGCAACTAATGAAAAG. Its translation is CASSMSATNEK. The complete CDR3 sequence is CASSMSATNEKLFF.

Of note for this clone: Read data end 3 residues before the CDR3 end; the end is taken from the germline J gene. The chain has TRBV5-6 and TRBJ1-5; the match to TRBD1 covers 9 bases. J gave up 4 bases and V 0 bases, and 2 bases lay outside the gene matches. This CDR3 is 15 amino acids long. Germline V gene lookup returns CDR1 SGHDT and CDR2 YYEEEE. The part of the CDR3 DNA that was read is TGTGCCAGCAGCTTGGAAGGGACAGGGAATCAGCCC. It translates to CASSLEGTGNQP. The whole CDR3 sequence is CASSLEGTGNQPQHF.

A note on this clone: The read is 3 residues too short to cover the CDR3 end, so that end is filled in from the germline J gene. The chain is built from TRBV29-1 and TRBJ1-5; TRBD1 is a possible D gene (6 bases). Trimming shortened V by 4 bases and J by 4 bases, and 14 bases separated the two germline ends. CDR1 is SQVTM and CDR2 is ANQGSEA in the germline V gene. There are 14 residues in the CDR3. The CDR3 DNA, read in part, is TGCAGCGTTGTCACCCAGGGGCAGAATCAGCCC. It encodes CSVVTQGQNQP. The entire CDR3 protein is CSVVTQGQNQPQHF.

A note on this clone: Coverage ceases 3 residues before the CDR3 finishes, and the germline J gene fills in the end. The rearrangement uses TRBV2 and TRBJ2-1, with a possible D match to TRBD1 (6 bases). The CDR3 totals 16 residues. The germline CDR1 and CDR2 sequences are SNHLY and FYNNEI. The V and J ends lost 6 bases and 0 bases respectively, with 15 bases between them. The CDR3 DNA, read in part, is TGTGCCAGCAGGCGTCTTACAGGGAGCTCCTACAATGAG. Its translation is CASRRLTGSSYNE. From start to end, the CDR3 is CASRRLTGSSYNEQFF.

Concerning this clone: The read terminates 3 residues before the CDR3 end, so the remaining end is supplied by the germline J gene. This chain joins TRBV7-9 and TRBJ2-3; 10 bases agree with TRBD1. The germline V gene has CDR1 SEHNR and CDR2 FQNEAQ (reference sequence). This CDR3 has 15 amino acids. The CDR3 region is CASSPSGQGYQPQYF. The part of the CDR3 DNA that was read is TGTGCCAGCAGCCCTTCGGGACAGGGGTATCAGCCG.

In the case of this clone: The limits of the CDR3 on the DNA are not certain, so only TCRdb's listed CDR3 is given. This chain uses TRBV11-3 with TRBJ2-1; the DNA was not compared with TRBD1, the D call given in the table. The CDR3 sequence runs 14 residues, both termini included. Per germline, CDR1 SGHNT and CDR2 YENEEA. The CDR3 reads CASILGASFDEQFF.

As regards this clone: Sequencing ends 3 residues short of the CDR3 end; the germline J gene provides the rest. V is TRBV10-3 and J is TRBJ2-7; 11 nucleotides line up with TRBD2. Unmatched junction bases numbered 7, after V lost 10 bases and J lost 2 bases. Per germline, CDR1 ENHRY and CDR2 SYGVKD. The length of the CDR3 is 14 residues. CDR3 DNA (partial): TGTGCCACTTCCGGGACTAGCGGAGCCTACGAG. Translating gives CATSGTSGAYE. From start to end, the CDR3 is CATSGTSGAYEQYF.

Worth noting for this clone: The read falls 3 residues short of the CDR3 end, and the missing part is taken from the germline J gene. Different DNA sequences within this sample yield the same CDR3. This chain links TRBV18 with TRBJ1-2; TRBD1 aligns across 7 bases. Germline CDR1 and CDR2: KGHSH and LQKENI. The junction had 8 bases not matched to a gene; V was cut back by 6 bases and J by 4 bases. The CDR3 length is 14 residues. This CDR3 reads CASSPEGDSYGYTF. The sequenced part of the CDR3 DNA is TGTGCCAGCTCGCCAGAGGGGGACAGCTATGGC.

Regarding this clone: From the germline J gene comes the end of the CDR3, since the read stops 3 residues before it. This chain joins TRBV2 and TRBJ1-6; maybe TRBD1 (5 bases). The CDR3 totals 13 residues. From germline, CDR1 is SNHLY and CDR2 FYNNEI. Trimming pared 8 bases from V and 6 bases from J, leaving 11 bases between. The DNA read from the CDR3 is TGTGCCAGCGGGGGGTCCGCTAATTCACCC. Translating it yields CASGGSANSP. Given in full, the CDR3 is CASGGSANSPLHF.

Comment on this clone: The CDR3 is cut off 3 residues early in the read; its end comes from the germline J gene. The V and J genes are TRBV29-1 and TRBJ2-3; D unclear. This CDR3 spans 11 amino acids. The V end was cut by 4 bases, the J end by 4 bases, with 6 bases between. The germline V gene has CDR1 SQVTM and CDR2 ANQGSEA. CDR3 DNA, as far as it was read: TGCAGCGTTGGAGGCCCAGATACG. It translates to CSVGGPDT. The entire CDR3 protein reads CSVGGPDTQYF.

The CDR3 loop is CSARDGGGQPQHF. The part of the CDR3 DNA that was read is TGCAGTGCTAGAGACGGGGGTGGACAGCCC. The chain recombines TRBV20-1 with TRBJ1-5; a possible D gene is TRBD1 (5 bases). The read halts 3 residues ahead of the CDR3 end, with the missing end drawn from the germline J gene. Germline CDR1 is DFQATT and CDR2 is SNEGSKA (reference sequence). V was clipped by 0 bases and J by 7 bases, with 10 bases between them. This CDR3 is built from 13 residues.

For this clone: With the read ending 3 residues before the CDR3 end, the germline J gene is used to fill in that end. The chain uses TRBV20-1 and TRBJ1-2, with D hard to call. CDR1 DFQATT and CDR2 SNEGSKA come from the germline V gene (reference sequence). The CDR3 sequence is 12 residues long. CDR3 bases read: TGCAGTGCTGGCGGAGGAAACAATGAC. Translation: CSAGGGNND. The entire CDR3 is CSAGGGNNDYTF.

Worth noting for this clone: From the germline J gene comes the end of the CDR3, since the read stops 3 residues before it. This chain uses TRBV14 with TRBJ1-4, with 7 bases aligning to TRBD1. Germline V gives CDR1 SGHDN, CDR2 FVKESK. Trimming cost V 5 bases and J 2 bases; bases outside gene matches: 5. The CDR3 loop spans 15 amino acids. CDR3: CASSFQTGTNEKLFF. The DNA read from the CDR3 is TGTGCCAGCAGCTTCCAGACAGGGACTAATGAAAAA.

CDR3 region: CAISVGLATNTGELFF. CDR3 bases read: TGTGCCATCAGTGTAGGGCTAGCGACGAACACCGGGGAG. The V call is TRBV10-3, the J call TRBJ2-2, with a possible D match to TRBD2 (6 bases). Read coverage stops 3 residues before the CDR3 terminus; the germline J gene supplies the remainder. CDR1 is ENHRY and CDR2 is SYGVKD in the germline V gene. V dropped 4 bases and J dropped 0 bases, with 12 bases sitting between them. The CDR3 consists of 16 residues.

Worth noting for this clone: The read finishes 3 residues shy of the CDR3 end, and the germline J gene is used to complete it. The chain recombines TRBV19 with TRBJ2-3, with D possibly matching TRBD1 (6 bases). Germline CDR1 reads LNHDA; CDR2 reads SQIVND (reference sequence). The CDR3 consists of 15 residues. The CDR3 bases that were read are TGTGCCAGTAGCGTAACCTCCGGGCCTCAGGGGACG. It encodes CASSVTSGPQGT. The whole CDR3 reads CASSVTSGPQGTQYF.

Of note for this clone: Coverage ceases 3 residues before the CDR3 finishes, and the germline J gene fills in the end. V gene TRBV2 combines with J gene TRBJ2-2; TRBD1 is a possible D gene (6 bases). This CDR3 is 15 amino acids long. Germline lookup yields CDR1 SNHLY and CDR2 FYNNEI. The CDR3 sequence is CASSGQGQANEKLFF. The covered CDR3 bases are TGTGCCAGCAGTGGGCAGGGGCAGGCTAATGAAAAG.

Worth noting for this clone: The read halts 3 residues ahead of the CDR3 end, with the missing end drawn from the germline J gene. This chain links TRBV6-1 with TRBJ2-5, with TRBD2 matching 10 bases. V shed 8 bases and J 4 bases; nucleotides not matched to a gene: 10. Germline CDR1 is MNHNS and CDR2 is SASEGT. The CDR3 totals 15 residues. CDR3 region: CASGGSGGSGETQYF. The CDR3 DNA, read in part, is TGTGCCAGCGGTGGTAGCGGGGGGAGTGGAGAGACC.

The CDR3 bases that were read are TGTGCCAGCAGCTTAGACGGTGAA. Translated, it gives CASSLDGE. From start to end, the CDR3 is CASSLDGEAFF. The chain carries TRBV7-6 and TRBJ1-1; D is unresolved. The read ends 3 residues early relative to the CDR3; the germline J gene fills the gap. Germline lookup yields CDR1 SGHVS and CDR2 FNYEAQ. Trimming took off 1 base at V and 7 bases at J, with 4 bases between the two ends. CDR3 length: 11 amino acids.

In the case of this clone: With the read ending 3 residues before the CDR3 end, the germline J gene is used to fill in that end. The chain couples TRBV5-6 to TRBJ2-1, with a weak D call TRBD2 (6 bases). Trimming removed 2 bases at V and 8 bases at J, with 17 bases between. Germline CDR1 is SGHDT and CDR2 is YYEEEE. The CDR3 sequence is 15 residues long. The CDR3 sequence is CASSFVTSGGYEQFF. The covered CDR3 bases are TGTGCCAGCAGCTTTGTGACTAGTGGGGGGTATGAG.

Turning to this clone: The CDR3 end lies 3 residues beyond the end of the read and is filled in from the germline J gene. The J gene is TRBJ2-7, the V gene TRBV19; D call uncertain. The V gene's germline CDR1 is LNHDA and CDR2 SQIVND (reference sequence). The CDR3 has 15 residues. The germline V and J ends were trimmed by 4 bases and 5 bases, with 18 bases remaining between them. The CDR3 is CASSNLPTLWDEQYF. Incomplete CDR3 DNA: TGTGCCAGTAGTAACCTCCCGACACTTTGGGACGAG.

Regarding this clone: Read data end 3 residues before the CDR3 end; the end is taken from the germline J gene. The V gene is TRBV18, the J gene TRBJ1-2; D is possibly TRBD1 (6 bases). The CDR3 extends over 15 amino acids. Trimming stripped 4 bases from V and 0 bases from J, with 12 bases between. The V gene's germline CDR1 is KGHSH and CDR2 LQKENI. The sequenced CDR3 bases are TGTGCCAGCTCACGACAGGCCAGAGCTAACTATGGC. Translated: CASSRQARANYG. The complete CDR3 protein is CASSRQARANYGYTF.